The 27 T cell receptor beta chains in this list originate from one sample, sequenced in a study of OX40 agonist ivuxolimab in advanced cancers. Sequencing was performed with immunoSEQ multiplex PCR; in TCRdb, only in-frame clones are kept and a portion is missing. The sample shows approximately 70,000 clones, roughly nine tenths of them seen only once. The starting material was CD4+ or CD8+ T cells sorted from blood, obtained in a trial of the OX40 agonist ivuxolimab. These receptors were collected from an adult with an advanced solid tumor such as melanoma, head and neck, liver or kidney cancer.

The CDR3 DNA is TGTGCCAGCTCACCGACAGGGATCGAGCAGTACTTC. This codes for CASSPTGIEQYF. This chain connects TRBV18 to TRBJ2-7; 7 bases map to TRBD1. Germline CDR1 reads KGHSH; CDR2 reads LQKENI. This CDR3 has 12 residues. V lost 3 bases to trimming and J lost 6 bases; unmatched junction nucleotides: 2. The variable domain in full, completed from reference TRBV18 and TRBJ2-7, reads NAGVMQNPRHLVRRRGQEARLRCSPMKGHSHVYWYRQLPEEGLKFMVYLQKENIIDESGMPKERFSAEFPKEGPSILRIQQVVRGDSAAYFCASSPTGIEQYFGPGTRLTVT.

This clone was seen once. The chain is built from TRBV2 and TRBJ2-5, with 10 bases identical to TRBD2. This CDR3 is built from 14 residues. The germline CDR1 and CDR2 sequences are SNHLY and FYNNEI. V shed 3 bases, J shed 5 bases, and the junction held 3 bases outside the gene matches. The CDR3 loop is CASSEGTSVETQYF. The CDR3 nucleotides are TGTGCCAGCAGTGAGGGGACTAGCGTTGAGACCCAGTACTTC.

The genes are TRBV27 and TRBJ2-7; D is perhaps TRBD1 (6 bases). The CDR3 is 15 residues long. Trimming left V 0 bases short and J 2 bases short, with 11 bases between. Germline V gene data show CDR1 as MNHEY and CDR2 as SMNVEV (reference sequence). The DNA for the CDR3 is TGTGCCAGCAGTTTATCGCAGGGGACCCCCTACGAGCAGTACTTC. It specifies CASSLSQGTPYEQYF.

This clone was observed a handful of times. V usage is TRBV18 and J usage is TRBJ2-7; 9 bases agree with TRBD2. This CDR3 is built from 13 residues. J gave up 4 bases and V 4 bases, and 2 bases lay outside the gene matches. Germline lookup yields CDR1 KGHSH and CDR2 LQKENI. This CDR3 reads CASSLAGVYEQYF. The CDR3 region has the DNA TGTGCCAGCTCACTAGCGGGGGTATACGAGCAGTACTTC.

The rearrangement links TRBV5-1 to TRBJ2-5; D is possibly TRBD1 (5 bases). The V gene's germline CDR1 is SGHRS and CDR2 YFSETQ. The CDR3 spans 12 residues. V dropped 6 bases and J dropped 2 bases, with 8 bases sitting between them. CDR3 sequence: CASTGQQETQYF. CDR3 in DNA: TGCGCCAGCACTGGACAACAAGAGACCCAGTACTTC.

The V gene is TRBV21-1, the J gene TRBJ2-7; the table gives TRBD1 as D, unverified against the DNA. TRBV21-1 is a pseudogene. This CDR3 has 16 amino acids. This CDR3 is CASSKEGRQGAYEQYF. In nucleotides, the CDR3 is TGTGCCAGCAGCAAAGAAGGACGTCAGGGGGCCTACGAGCAGTACTTC.

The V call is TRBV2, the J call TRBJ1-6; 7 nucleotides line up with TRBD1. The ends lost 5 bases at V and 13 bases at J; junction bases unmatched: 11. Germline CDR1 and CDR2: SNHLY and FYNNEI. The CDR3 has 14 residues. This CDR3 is CASSTDRNGPPLHF. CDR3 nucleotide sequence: TGTGCCAGCAGTACGGACAGGAACGGACCGCCCCTCCACTTT.

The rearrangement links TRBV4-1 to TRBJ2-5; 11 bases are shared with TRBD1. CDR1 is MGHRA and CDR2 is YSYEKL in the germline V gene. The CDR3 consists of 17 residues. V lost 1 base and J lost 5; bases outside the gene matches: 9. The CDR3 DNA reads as TGCGCCAGCAGCCAAGTCCGAGGACAGGGGGCGTGGGAGACCCAGTACTTC. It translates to CASSQVRGQGAWETQYF.

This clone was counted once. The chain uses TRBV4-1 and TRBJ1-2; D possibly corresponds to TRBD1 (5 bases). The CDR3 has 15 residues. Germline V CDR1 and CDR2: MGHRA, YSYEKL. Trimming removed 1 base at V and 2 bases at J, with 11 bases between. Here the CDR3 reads CASSQVIQANYGYTF. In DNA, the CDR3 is TGCGCCAGCAGCCAAGTAATACAGGCGAACTATGGCTACACCTTC.

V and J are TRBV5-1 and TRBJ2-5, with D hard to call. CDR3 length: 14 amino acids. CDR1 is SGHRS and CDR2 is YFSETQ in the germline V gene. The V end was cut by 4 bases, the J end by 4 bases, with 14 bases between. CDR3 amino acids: CASSPIPGGETQYF. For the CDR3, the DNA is TGCGCCAGCAGCCCCATCCCGGGTGGAGAGACCCAGTACTTC. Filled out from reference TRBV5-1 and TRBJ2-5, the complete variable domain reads KAGVTQTPRYLIKTRGQQVTLSCSPISGHRSVSWYQQTPGQGLQFLFEYFSETQRNKGNFPGRFSGRQFSNSRSEMNVSTLELGDSALYLCASSPIPGGETQYFGPGTRLLVL.

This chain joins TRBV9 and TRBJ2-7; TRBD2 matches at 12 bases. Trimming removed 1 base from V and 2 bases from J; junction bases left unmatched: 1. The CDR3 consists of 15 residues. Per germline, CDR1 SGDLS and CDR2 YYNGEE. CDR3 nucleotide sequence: TGTGCCAGCAGCGTACTAGCGGGAGGGCCCTACGAGCAGTACTTC. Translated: CASSVLAGGPYEQYF.

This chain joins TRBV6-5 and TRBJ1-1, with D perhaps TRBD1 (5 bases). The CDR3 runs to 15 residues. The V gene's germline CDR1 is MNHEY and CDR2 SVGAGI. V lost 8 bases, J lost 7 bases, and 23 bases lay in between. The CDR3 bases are TGTGCCAGCCTCCTCAAGGGCGGGGCAGGTATTGAAGCTTTCTTT. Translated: CASLLKGGAGIEAFF.

CDR3 sequence (DNA): TGTGCCAGCAGCTCTACAGGGCAAGAGACCCAGTACTTC. Residues: CASSSTGQETQYF. The rearrangement links TRBV5-4 to TRBJ2-5, with D possibly matching TRBD1 (6 bases). The germline gives CDR1 SGHNT, CDR2 YYREEE (reference sequence). The ends were cut back, 3 bases at V and 2 bases at J, with 8 bases in the middle. The CDR3 has 13 amino acids. The variable domain in full, completed from reference TRBV5-4 and TRBJ2-5, reads ETGVTQSPTHLIKTRGQQVTLRCSSQSGHNTVSWYQQALGQGPQFIFQYYREEENGRGNFPPRFSGLQFPNYSSELNVNALELDDSALYLCASSSTGQETQYFGPGTRLLVL.

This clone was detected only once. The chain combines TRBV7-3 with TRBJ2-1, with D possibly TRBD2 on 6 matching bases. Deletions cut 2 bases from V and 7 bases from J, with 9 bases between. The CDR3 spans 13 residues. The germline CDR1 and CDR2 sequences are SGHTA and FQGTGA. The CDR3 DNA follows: TGTGCCAGCAGCTTACCGGGAGAGAATGAGCAGTTCTTC. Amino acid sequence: CASSLPGENEQFF.

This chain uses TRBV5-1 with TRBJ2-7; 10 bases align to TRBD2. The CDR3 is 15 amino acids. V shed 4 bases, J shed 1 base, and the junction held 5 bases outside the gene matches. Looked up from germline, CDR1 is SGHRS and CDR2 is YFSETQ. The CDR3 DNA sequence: TGCGCCAGCAGCCCAACTAGCGGGGCTTCCTACGAGCAGTACTTC. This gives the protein CASSPTSGASYEQYF. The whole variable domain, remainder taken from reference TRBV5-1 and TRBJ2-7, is KAGVTQTPRYLIKTRGQQVTLSCSPISGHRSVSWYQQTPGQGLQFLFEYFSETQRNKGNFPGRFSGRQFSNSRSEMNVSTLELGDSALYLCASSPTSGASYEQYFGPGTRLTVT.

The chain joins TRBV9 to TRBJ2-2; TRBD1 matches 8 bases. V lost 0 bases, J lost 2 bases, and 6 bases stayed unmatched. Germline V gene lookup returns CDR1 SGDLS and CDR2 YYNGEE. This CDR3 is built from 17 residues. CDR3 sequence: CASSVAGQGANTGELFF. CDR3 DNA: TGTGCCAGCAGCGTAGCTGGACAGGGCGCAAACACCGGGGAGCTGTTTTTT. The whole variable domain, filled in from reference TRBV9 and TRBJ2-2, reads DSGVTQTPKHLITATGQRVTLRCSPRSGDLSVYWYQQSLDQGLQFLIQYYNGEERAKGNILERFSAQQFPDLHSELNLSSLELGDSALYFCASSVAGQGANTGELFFGEGSRLTVL.

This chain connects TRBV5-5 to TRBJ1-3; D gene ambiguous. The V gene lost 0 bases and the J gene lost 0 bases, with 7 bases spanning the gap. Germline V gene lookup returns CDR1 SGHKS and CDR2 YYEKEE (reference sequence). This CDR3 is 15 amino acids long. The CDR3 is CASSLERFSGNTIYF. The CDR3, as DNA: TGTGCCAGCAGCTTGGAACGGTTCTCTGGAAACACCATATATTTT.

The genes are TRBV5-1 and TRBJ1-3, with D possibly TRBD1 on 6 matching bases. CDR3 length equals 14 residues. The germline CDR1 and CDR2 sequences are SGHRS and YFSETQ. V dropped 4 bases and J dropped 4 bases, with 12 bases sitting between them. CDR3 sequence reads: CASSEGVAGNTIYF. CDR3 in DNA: TGCGCCAGCAGCGAGGGGGTTGCCGGAAACACCATATATTTT.

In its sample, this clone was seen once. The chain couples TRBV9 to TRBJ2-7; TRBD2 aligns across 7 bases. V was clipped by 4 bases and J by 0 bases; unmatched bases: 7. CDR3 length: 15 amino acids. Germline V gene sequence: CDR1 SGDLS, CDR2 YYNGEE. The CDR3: CASSRSGLNSYEQYF. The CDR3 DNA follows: TGTGCCAGCAGCCGTAGCGGGTTAAACTCCTACGAGCAGTACTTC.

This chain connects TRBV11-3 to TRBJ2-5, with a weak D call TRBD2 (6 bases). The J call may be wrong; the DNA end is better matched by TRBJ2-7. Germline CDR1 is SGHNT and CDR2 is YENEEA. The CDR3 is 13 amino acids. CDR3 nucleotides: TGTGCCAGCTCGGCGGGGACGGGCTACGAGCAGTACTTC. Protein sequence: CASSAGTGYEQYF.

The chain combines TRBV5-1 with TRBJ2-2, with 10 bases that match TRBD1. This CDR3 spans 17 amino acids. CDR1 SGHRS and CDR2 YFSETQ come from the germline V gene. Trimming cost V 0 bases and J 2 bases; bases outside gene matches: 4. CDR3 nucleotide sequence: TGCGCCAGCAGCTTGGGGACAGGGGGAGCCAACACCGGGGAGCTGTTTTTT. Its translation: CASSLGTGGANTGELFF. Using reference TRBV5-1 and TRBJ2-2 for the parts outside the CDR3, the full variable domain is KAGVTQTPRYLIKTRGQQVTLSCSPISGHRSVSWYQQTPGQGLQFLFEYFSETQRNKGNFPGRFSGRQFSNSRSEMNVSTLELGDSALYLCASSLGTGGANTGELFFGEGSRLTVL.

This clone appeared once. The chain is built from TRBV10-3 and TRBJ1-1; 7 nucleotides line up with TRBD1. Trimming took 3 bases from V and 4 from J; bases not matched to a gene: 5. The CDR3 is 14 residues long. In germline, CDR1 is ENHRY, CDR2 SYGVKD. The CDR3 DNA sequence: TGTGCCATCAGTGACTCCCACAGGGGCACTGAAGCTTTCTTT. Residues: CAISDSHRGTEAFF.

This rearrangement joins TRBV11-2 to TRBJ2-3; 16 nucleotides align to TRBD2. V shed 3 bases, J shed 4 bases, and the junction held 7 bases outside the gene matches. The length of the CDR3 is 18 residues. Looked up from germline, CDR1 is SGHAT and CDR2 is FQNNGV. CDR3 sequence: CASSFGGTSGRGPDTQYF. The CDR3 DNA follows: TGTGCCAGCAGCTTCGGGGGGACTAGCGGGAGGGGCCCAGATACGCAGTATTTT.

DNA for the CDR3: TGCGCCAGCAGTGAGCCGACTAGCGGACTTTCGATATTTAATGAGCAGTTCTTC. Translated, it gives CASSEPTSGLSIFNEQFF. V and J are TRBV10-1 and TRBJ2-1, with 9 bases lining up with TRBD2. The CDR3 loop spans 18 amino acids. Germline-derived CDR1 and CDR2 are WNHNN and SYGVQD (reference sequence). With V trimmed by 2 bases and J by 7 bases, 15 bases remained unmatched.

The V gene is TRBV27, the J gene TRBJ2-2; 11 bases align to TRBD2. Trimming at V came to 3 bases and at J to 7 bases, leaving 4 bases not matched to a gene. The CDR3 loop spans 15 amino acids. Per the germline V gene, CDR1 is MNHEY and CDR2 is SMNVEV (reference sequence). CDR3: CASSFSGTSGGELFF. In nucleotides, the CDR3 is TGTGCCAGCAGTTTTTCTGGGACTAGCGGCGGGGAGCTGTTTTTT.

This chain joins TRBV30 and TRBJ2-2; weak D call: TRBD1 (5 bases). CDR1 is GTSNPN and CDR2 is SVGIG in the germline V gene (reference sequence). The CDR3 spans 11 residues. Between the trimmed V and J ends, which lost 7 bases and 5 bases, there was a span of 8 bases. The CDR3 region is CASQGTGELFF. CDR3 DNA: TGTGCCTCCCAGGGAACCGGGGAGCTGTTTTTT.

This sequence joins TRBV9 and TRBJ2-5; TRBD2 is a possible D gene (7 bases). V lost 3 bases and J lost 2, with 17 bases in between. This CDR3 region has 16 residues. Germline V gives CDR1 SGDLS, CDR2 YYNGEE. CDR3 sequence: CASSAVRAGHQETQYF. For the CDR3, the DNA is TGTGCCAGCAGCGCCGTTCGAGCGGGACATCAAGAGACCCAGTACTTC.